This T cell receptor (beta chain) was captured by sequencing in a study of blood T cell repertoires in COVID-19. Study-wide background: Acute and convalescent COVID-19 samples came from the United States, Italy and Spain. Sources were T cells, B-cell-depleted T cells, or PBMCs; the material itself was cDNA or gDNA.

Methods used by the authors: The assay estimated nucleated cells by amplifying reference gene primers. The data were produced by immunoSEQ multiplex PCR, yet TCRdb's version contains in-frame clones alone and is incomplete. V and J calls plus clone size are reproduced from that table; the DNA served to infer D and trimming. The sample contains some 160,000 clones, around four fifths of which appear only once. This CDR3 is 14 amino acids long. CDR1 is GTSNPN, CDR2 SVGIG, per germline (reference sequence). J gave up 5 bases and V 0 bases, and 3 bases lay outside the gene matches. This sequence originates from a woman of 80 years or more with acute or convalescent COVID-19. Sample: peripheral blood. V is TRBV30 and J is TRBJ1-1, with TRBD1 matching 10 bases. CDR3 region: CAWSVDRGRTEAFF. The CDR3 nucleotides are TGTGCCTGGAGTGTTGACAGGGGGCGGACTGAAGCTTTCTTT.